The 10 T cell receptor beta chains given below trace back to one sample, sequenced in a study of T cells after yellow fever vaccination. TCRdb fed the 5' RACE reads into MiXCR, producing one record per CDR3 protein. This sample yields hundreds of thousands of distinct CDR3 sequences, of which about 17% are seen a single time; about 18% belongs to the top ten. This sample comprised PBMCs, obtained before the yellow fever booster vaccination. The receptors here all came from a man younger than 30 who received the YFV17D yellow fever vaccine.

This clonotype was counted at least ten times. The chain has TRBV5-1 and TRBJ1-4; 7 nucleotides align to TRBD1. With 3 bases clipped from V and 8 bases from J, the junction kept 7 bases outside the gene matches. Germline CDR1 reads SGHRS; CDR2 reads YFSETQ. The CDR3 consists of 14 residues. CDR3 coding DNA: TGCGCCAGCAGCTCCAGGGGGGGTGGAGAAAAACTGTTTTTT. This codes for CASSSRGGGEKLFF.

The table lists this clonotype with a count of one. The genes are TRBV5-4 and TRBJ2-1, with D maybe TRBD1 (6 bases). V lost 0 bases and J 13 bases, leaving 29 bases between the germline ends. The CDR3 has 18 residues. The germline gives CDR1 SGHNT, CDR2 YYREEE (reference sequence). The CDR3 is CASSLDRVREIVGSGQFF. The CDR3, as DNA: TGTGCCAGCAGCTTGGACAGGGTCAGAGAGATCGTGGGGTCGGGACAGTTCTTC. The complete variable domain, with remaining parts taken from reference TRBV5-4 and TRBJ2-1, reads ETGVTQSPTHLIKTRGQQVTLRCSSQSGHNTVSWYQQALGQGPQFIFQYYREEENGRGNFPPRFSGLQFPNYSSELNVNALELDDSALYLCASSLDRVREIVGSGQFFGPGTRLTVL.

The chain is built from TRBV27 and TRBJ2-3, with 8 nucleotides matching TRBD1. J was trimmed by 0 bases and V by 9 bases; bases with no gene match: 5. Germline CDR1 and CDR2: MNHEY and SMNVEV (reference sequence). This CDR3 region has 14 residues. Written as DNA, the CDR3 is TGTGCCAGTCCCAGGGGGCCTAGCACAGATACGCAGTATTTT. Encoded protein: CASPRGPSTDTQYF.

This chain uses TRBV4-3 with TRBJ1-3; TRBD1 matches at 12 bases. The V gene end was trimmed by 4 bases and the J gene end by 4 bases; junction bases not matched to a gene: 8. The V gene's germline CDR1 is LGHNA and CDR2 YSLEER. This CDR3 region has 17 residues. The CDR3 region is CASSPRGQGAPGNTIYF. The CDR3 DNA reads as TGCGCCAGCAGCCCTCGGGGACAGGGGGCGCCCGGAAACACCATATATTTT.

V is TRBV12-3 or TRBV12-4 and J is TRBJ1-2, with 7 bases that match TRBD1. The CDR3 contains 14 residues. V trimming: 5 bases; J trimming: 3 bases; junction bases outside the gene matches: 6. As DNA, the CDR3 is TGTGCCAGCAGTATCAGGGGGGTCTACTATGGCTACACCTTC. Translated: CASSIRGVYYGYTF.

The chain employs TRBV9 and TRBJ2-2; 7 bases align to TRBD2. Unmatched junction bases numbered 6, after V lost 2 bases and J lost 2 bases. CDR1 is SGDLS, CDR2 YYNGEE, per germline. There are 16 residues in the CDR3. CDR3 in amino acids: CASSVSGGFNTGELFF. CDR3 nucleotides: TGTGCCAGCAGCGTTTCGGGAGGCTTTAACACCGGGGAGCTGTTTTTT.

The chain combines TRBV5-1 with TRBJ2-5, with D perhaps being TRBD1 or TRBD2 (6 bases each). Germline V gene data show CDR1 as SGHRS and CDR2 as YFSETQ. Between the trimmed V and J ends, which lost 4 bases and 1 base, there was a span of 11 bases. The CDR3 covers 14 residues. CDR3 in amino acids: CASSAGQIQETQYF. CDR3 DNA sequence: TGCGCCAGCAGCGCGGGACAAATCCAAGAGACCCAGTACTTC.

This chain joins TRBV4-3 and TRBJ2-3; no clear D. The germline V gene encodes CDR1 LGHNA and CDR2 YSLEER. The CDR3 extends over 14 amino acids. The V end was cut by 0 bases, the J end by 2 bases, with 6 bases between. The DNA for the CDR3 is TGCGCCAGCAGCCAAGAAGGAAACACAGATACGCAGTATTTT. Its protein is CASSQEGNTDTQYF.

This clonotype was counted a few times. The CDR3 here is CASSRTGVPEAFF. CDR3 coding DNA: TGTGCCAGCAGTCGCACAGGGGTCCCTGAAGCTTTCTTT. This chain uses TRBV7-2 with TRBJ1-1, with 7 nucleotides matching TRBD1. Trimming removed 6 bases from V and 6 bases from J; junction bases left unmatched: 7. Germline values: CDR1 SGHTA, CDR2 FQGNSA. There are 13 residues in the CDR3.

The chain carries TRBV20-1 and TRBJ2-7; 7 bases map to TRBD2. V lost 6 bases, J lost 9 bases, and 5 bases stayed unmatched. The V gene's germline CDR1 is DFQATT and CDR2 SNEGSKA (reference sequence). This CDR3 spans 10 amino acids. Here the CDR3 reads CSAGGVWQYV. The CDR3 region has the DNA TGCAGTGCGGGGGGGGTTTGGCAGTACGTC.